This is a list of T cell receptor beta chains from one sample in a study of breast tumors, draining lymph nodes, adjacent tissues. MiXCR was run by TCRdb on the multiplex PCR reads, yielding one entry per CDR3 protein. The sample includes tens of thousands of distinct CDR3 sequences, roughly a fifth of them seen just once. Input material: axillary lymph node tissue. Receptor source: a female donor with breast cancer. Some clones in this sample may be carry-over from other donors' samples. CDR3s include the opening cysteine and the closing phenylalanine or tryptophan. D genes are given only for firm matches. Clone size is shown for a subset of rows, as once, few, many or a class of expanded clone.

abundance: many; d_gene: -; j_gene: TRBJ2-3; v_gene: TRBV6-2/TRBV6-3; CDR3aa: CATREGGSTDTQYF; CDR3nt: TGTGCTACCCGGGAAGGCGGTAGCACAGATACGCAGTATTTT
abundance: many; d_gene: -; j_gene: TRBJ2-2; v_gene: TRBV4-3; CDR3aa: CASSQDRATGELFF; CDR3nt: TGCGCCAGCAGCCAGGACAGAGCCACCGGGGAGCTGTTTTTT
abundance: -; d_gene: -; j_gene: TRBJ2-1; v_gene: TRBV6-2/TRBV6-3; CDR3aa: CASSTQLSGEQFF; CDR3nt: TGTGCCAGCAGTACTCAGCTAAGTGGGGAGCAGTTCTTC
abundance: many; d_gene: TRBD1; j_gene: TRBJ2-7; v_gene: TRBV20-1; CDR3aa: CSAIHRGQRYEQYF; CDR3nt: TGCAGTGCCATCCACAGGGGGCAGCGCTACGAGCAGTACTTC
abundance: many; d_gene: TRBD2; j_gene: TRBJ2-7; v_gene: TRBV10-1; CDR3aa: CASSELSASGSYEQYF; CDR3nt: TGCGCCAGCAGTGAGCTTTCGGCTAGCGGGAGTTACGAGCAGTACTTC
abundance: many; d_gene: -; j_gene: TRBJ2-5; v_gene: TRBV7-3; CDR3aa: CASSSSAKETQYF; CDR3nt: TGTGCCAGCAGTTCTAGCGCAAAAGAGACCCAGTACTTC
abundance: many; d_gene: TRBD1; j_gene: TRBJ1-5; v_gene: TRBV20-1; CDR3aa: CSAGRQGEIKQPQHF; CDR3nt: TGCAGTGCTGGACGACAGGGAGAGATTAAACAGCCCCAGCATTTT
abundance: many; d_gene: -; j_gene: TRBJ2-2; v_gene: TRBV2; CDR3aa: CASSEGGGFGELFF; CDR3nt: TGTGCCAGCAGTGAAGGAGGGGGTTTCGGGGAGCTGTTTTTT
abundance: many; d_gene: -; j_gene: TRBJ2-2; v_gene: TRBV29-1; CDR3aa: CSVGQVANTGELFF; CDR3nt: TGCAGCGTTGGACAGGTCGCGAACACCGGGGAGCTGTTTTTT
abundance: many; d_gene: -; j_gene: TRBJ2-7; v_gene: TRBV5-1; CDR3aa: CASSLSSFPGTRANEQYF; CDR3nt: TGCGCCAGCAGCTTGTCATCTTTCCCCGGGACGCGGGCGAACGAGCAGTACTTC
abundance: many; d_gene: TRBD2; j_gene: TRBJ2-3; v_gene: TRBV10-3; CDR3aa: CAISRTRLSGSNTDTQYF; CDR3nt: TGTGCCATCAGCCGCACACGCCTTAGCGGGAGTAACACAGATACGCAGTATTTT
abundance: many; d_gene: -; j_gene: TRBJ2-7; v_gene: TRBV20-1; CDR3aa: CSARVGPAEGSREQYF; CDR3nt: TGCAGTGCTAGAGTGGGCCCAGCGGAGGGGTCGAGGGAGCAGTACTTC
abundance: -; d_gene: TRBD2; j_gene: TRBJ2-1; v_gene: TRBV10-3; CDR3aa: CAISVGGSYDEQFF; CDR3nt: TGTGCCATCAGTGTCGGGGGGAGCTACGATGAGCAGTTCTTC
abundance: many; d_gene: TRBD2; j_gene: TRBJ2-7; v_gene: TRBV12-3/TRBV12-4; CDR3aa: CASSLSGRGNEQYF; CDR3nt: TGTGCCAGCAGTTTGAGCGGGAGGGGAAACGAGCAGTACTTC
abundance: many; d_gene: -; j_gene: TRBJ1-2; v_gene: TRBV6-1; CDR3aa: CASSEVGQGGPYGYTF; CDR3nt: TGTGCCAGCAGTGAAGTCGGGCAGGGAGGTCCATATGGCTACACCTTC
abundance: many; d_gene: TRBD2; j_gene: TRBJ2-1; v_gene: TRBV15; CDR3aa: CATSRGGSRYNEQFF; CDR3nt: TGTGCCACCAGCAGAGGCGGGAGCCGTTACAATGAGCAGTTCTTC
abundance: many; d_gene: TRBD2; j_gene: TRBJ2-7; v_gene: TRBV5-1; CDR3aa: CASSLKPGTSGYEQYF; CDR3nt: TGCGCCAGCAGCTTGAAGCCCGGGACTAGCGGCTACGAGCAGTACTTC
abundance: -; d_gene: -; j_gene: TRBJ1-5; v_gene: TRBV27; CDR3aa: CANSLSVNQPQHF; CDR3nt: TGTGCCAACAGTTTATCCGTGAATCAGCCCCAGCATTTT